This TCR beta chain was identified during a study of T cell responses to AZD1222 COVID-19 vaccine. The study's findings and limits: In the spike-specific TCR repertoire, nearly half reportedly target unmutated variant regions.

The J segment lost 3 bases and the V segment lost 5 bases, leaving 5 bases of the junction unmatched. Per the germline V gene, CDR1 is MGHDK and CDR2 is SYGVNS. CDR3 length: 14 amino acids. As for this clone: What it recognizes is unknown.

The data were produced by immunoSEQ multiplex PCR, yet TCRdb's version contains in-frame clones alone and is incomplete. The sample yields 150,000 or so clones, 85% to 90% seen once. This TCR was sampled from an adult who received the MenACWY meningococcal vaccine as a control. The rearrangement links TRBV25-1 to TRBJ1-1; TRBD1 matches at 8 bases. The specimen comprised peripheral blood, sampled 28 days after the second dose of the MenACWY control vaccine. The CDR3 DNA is TGTGCCAGCAGTTTTACAGGGGGGGACACTGAAGCTTTCTTT. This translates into CASSFTGGDTEAFF.